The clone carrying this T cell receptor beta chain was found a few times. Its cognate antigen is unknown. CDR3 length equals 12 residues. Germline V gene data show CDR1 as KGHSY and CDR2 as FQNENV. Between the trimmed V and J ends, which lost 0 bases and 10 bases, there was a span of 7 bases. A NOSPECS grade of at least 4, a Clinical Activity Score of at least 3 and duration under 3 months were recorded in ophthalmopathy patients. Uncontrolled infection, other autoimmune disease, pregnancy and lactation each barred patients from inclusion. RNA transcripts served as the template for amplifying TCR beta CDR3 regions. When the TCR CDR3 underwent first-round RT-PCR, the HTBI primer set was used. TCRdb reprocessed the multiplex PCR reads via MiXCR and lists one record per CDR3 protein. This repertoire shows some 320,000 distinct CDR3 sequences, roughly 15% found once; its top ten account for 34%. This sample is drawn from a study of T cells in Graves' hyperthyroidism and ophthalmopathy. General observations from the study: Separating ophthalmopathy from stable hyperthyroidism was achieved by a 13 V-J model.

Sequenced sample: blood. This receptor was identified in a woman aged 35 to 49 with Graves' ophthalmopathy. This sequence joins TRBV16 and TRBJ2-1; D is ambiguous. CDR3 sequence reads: CASSQSFEEQFF. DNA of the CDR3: TGTGCCAGCAGCCAATCGTTCGAAGAGCAGTTCTTC. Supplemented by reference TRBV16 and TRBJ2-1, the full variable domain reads GEEVAQTPKHLVRGEGQKAKLYCAPIKGHSYVFWYQQVLKNEFKFLISFQNENVFDETGMPKERFSAKCLPNSPCSLEIQATKLEDSAVYFCASSQSFEEQFFGPGTRLTVL.